The source of this TCR beta chain is a study of glioma-infiltrating T cells after dendritic cell vaccination. Across the study: The vaccine used monocyte-derived dendritic cells pulsed overnight with autologous tumor lysate.

This clone occurred a few times. Using immunoSEQ multiplex PCR, the repertoire was profiled, and TCRdb retains in-frame clones only, with some absent. The sample yields about 90,000 clones, more than 70% seen once. This sequence originates from a human donor with glioblastoma. The sequenced sample was blood, obtained before dendritic cell vaccination.

The CDR3 spells CASTRYSGNTIYF. CDR3 DNA: TGTGCCAGCACGCGATACTCTGGAAACACCATATATTTT. V gene TRBV6-6 combines with J gene TRBJ1-3; no clear D gene. This CDR3 has 13 residues. Germline lookup yields CDR1 MNHNY and CDR2 SVGAGI (reference sequence). Trimming stripped 7 bases from V and 0 bases from J, with 7 bases between.